The entry below gives a single TCR beta chain sequence along with its context. Its antigen is currently unknown. The source of the sample is a study of CD8+CD57+ T cells in acquired aplastic anemia. Overall study findings and caveats: A significant difference in CD8+ Simpson's diversity between patients and controls was not found.

The V gene's germline CDR1 is MGHDK and CDR2 SYGVNS. The CDR3 is 12 residues long. Trimming left V 10 bases short and J 1 base short, with 10 bases between. For CDR3 and TCR beta VDJ profiling, genomic DNA was the template used. Each CDR3 protein gets one entry after TCRdb re-called the reads with MiXCR. The table lists over 200,000 distinct CDR3 sequences, over 60% of them singletons, with around 32% in the top ten. Sequencing used sorted CD4+, CD8+, or CD8+CD57+ T cells (not recorded which) from PBMCs. This sequence originates from a human donor in good health. The genes are TRBV25-1 and TRBJ1-1; D is unclear. This CDR3 is CATRPGNTEAFF. The CDR3 nucleotides are TGTGCCACCAGACCTGGGAACACTGAAGCTTTCTTT.